The text below deals with one TCR beta chain. Its specificity is unknown. The CDR3 covers 15 residues. Unmatched junction bases numbered 4, after V lost 4 bases and J lost 1 base. The germline gives CDR1 SGHRS, CDR2 YFSETQ. This record belongs to a study of T-cell memory formation after mild COVID-19. Study observations and caveats: In second-wave clones peaking day 37, SARS-CoV-2 specificity remained unconfirmed. Pre-infection memory contained some responding clones, which suggested that cross-reactive memory had joined.

Sample barcodes and UMIs were carried by the TCR alpha and TCR beta cDNA libraries that 5'RACE generated with constant-segment primers. TCRdb recomputed calls from the 5' RACE reads with MiXCR, one row per CDR3 protein. The sample holds about 140,000 distinct CDR3 sequences; 13% to 15% are singletons and the top ten take around 30%. The rearrangement links TRBV5-1 to TRBJ2-3; 9 bases agree with TRBD2. Input material: PBMCs or a T cell subset sorted from them (not recorded which). This clonotype was obtained from an adult woman who had mild COVID-19 (a few samples of this study predate the infection). Cell type and time point are not known. The CDR3 DNA reads as TGCGCCAGCAGCCCCGCTAGCGGGGGCACAGATACGCAGTATTTT. Translating it yields CASSPASGGTDTQYF.